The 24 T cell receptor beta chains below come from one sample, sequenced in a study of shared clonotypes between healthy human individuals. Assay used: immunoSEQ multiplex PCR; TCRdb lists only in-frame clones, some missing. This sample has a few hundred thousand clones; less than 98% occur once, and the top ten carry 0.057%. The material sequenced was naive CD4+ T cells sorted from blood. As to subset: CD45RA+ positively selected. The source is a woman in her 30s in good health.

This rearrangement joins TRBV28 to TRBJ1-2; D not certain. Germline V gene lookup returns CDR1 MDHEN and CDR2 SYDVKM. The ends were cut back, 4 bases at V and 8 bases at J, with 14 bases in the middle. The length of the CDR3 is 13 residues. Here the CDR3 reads CASSYRGRRGYTF. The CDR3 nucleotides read TGTGCCAGCAGTTATCGCGGCAGGCGCGGCTACACCTTC.

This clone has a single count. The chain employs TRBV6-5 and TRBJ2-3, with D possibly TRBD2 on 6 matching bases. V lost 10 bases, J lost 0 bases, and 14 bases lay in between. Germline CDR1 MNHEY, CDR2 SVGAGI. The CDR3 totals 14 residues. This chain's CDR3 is CATNRGRSTDTQYF. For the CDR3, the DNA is TGTGCCACCAACCGGGGGAGGAGCACAGATACGCAGTATTTT.

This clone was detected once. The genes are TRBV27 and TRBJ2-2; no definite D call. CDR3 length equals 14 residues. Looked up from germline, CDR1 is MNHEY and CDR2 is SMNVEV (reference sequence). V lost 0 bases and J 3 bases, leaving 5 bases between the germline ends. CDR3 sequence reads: CASSLSWDTGELFF. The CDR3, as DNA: TGTGCCAGCAGTTTATCATGGGACACCGGGGAGCTGTTTTTT.

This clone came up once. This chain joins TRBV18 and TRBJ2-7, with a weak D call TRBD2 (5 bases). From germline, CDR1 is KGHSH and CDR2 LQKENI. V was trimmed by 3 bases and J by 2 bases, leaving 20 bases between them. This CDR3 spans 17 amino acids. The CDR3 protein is CASSPPIAERQPYEQYF. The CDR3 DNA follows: TGTGCCAGCTCACCCCCGATCGCGGAGCGGCAACCCTACGAGCAGTACTTC.

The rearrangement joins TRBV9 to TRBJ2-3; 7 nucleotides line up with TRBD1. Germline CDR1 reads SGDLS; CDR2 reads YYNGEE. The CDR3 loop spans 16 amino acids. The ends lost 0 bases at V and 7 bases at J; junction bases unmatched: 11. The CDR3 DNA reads TGTGCCAGCAGCGTAGGAACAGGGGCATTGGTGCATACGCAGTATTTT. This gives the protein CASSVGTGALVHTQYF.

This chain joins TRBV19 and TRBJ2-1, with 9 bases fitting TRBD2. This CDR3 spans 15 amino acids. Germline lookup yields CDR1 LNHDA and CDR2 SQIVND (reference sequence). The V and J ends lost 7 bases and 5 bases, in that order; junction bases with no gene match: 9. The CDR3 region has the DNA TGTGCCAGTAAAGAGGCGGGAGGGCCTAACAATGAGCAGTTCTTC. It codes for CASKEAGGPNNEQFF.

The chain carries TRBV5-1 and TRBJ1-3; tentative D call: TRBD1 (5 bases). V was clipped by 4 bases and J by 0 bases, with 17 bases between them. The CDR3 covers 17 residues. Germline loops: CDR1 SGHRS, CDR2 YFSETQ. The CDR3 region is CASSPSRGHSSGNTIYF. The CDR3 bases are TGCGCCAGCAGCCCGAGCCGCGGACACAGCTCTGGAAACACCATATATTTT.

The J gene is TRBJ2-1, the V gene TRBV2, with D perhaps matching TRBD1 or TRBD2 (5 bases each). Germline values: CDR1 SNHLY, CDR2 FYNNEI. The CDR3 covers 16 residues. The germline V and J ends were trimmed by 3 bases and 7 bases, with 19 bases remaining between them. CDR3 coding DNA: TGTGCCAGCAGTGAGTTGAGGGGTGTTAGCGAGAATGAGCAGTTCTTC. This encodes CASSELRGVSENEQFF.

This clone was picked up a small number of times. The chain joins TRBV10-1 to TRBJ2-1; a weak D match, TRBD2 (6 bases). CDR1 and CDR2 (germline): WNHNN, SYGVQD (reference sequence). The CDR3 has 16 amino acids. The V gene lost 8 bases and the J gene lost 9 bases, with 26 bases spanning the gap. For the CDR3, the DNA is TGCGCCAGCCCTCTATCCCTGGCGGGAAAAGTTGGTGAGCAGTTCTTC. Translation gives CASPLSLAGKVGEQFF.

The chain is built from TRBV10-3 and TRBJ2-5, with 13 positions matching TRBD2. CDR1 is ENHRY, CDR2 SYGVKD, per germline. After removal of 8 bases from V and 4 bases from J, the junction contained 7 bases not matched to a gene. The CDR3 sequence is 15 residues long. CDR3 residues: CAIGTSGNQGETQYF. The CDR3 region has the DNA TGTGCCATCGGGACTAGCGGGAATCAGGGAGAGACCCAGTACTTC.

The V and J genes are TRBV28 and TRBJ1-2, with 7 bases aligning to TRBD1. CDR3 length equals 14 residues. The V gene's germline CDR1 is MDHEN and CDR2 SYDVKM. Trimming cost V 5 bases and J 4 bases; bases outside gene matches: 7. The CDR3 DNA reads TGTGCCAGCAGTGTGGGACAGTCGAGCTATGGCTACACCTTC. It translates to CASSVGQSSYGYTF.

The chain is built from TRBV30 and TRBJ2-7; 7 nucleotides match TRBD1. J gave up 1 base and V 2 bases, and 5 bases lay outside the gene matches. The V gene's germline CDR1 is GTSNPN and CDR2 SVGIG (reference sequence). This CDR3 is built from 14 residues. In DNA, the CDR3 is TGTGCCTGGAGTTTACAGGGGATTTCCTACGAGCAGTACTTC. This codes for CAWSLQGISYEQYF.

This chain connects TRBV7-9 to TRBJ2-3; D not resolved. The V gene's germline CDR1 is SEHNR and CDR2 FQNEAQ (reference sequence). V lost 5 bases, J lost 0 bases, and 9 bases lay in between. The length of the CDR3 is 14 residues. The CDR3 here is CASSERTSTDTQYF. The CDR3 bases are TGTGCCAGCAGCGAACGAACTAGCACAGATACGCAGTATTTT.

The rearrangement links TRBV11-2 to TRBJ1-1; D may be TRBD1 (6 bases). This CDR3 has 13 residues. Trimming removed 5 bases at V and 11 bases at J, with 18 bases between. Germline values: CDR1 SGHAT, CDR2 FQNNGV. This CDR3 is CASSRIEGGTAFF. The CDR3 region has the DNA TGTGCCAGCAGCCGAATCGAAGGGGGAACCGCTTTCTTT. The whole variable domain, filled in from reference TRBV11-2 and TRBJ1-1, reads EAGVAQSPRYKIIEKRQSVAFWCNPISGHATLYWYQQILGQGPKLLIQFQNNGVVDDSQLPKDRFSAERLKGVDSTLKIQPAKLEDSAVYLCASSRIEGGTAFFGQGTRLTVV.

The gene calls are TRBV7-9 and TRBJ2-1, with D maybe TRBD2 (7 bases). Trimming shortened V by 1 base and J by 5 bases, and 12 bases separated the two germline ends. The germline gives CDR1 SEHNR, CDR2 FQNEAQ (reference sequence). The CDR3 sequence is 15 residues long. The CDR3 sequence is CASSLGEGEHNEQFF. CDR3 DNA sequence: TGTGCCAGCAGCTTAGGGGAGGGGGAACACAATGAGCAGTTCTTC.

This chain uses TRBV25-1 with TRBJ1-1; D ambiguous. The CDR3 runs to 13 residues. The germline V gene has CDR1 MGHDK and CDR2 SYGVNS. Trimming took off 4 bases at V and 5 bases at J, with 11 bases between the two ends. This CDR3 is CASSGYTGTEAFF. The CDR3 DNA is TGTGCCAGCAGTGGTTACACGGGGACTGAAGCTTTCTTT.

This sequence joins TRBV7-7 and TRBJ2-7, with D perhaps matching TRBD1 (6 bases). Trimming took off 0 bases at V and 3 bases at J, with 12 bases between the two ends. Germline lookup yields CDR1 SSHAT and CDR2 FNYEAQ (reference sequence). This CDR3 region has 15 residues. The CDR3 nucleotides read TGTGCCAGCAGCTTAGCGTCAGGGGTGGTCTACGAGCAGTACTTC. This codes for CASSLASGVVYEQYF.

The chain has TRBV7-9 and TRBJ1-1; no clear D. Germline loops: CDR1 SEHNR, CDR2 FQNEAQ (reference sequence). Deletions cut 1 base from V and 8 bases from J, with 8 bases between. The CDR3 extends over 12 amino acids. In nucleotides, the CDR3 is TGTGCCAGCAGCTTAGTGGCCCGCGAAGCTTTCTTT. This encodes CASSLVAREAFF.

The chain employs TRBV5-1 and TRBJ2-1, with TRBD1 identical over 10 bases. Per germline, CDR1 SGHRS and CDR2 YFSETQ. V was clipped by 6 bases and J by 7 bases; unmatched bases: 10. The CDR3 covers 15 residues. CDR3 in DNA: TGCGCCAGCACCGACAGGGGGCTCTCTAATAATGAGCAGTTCTTC. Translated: CASTDRGLSNNEQFF.

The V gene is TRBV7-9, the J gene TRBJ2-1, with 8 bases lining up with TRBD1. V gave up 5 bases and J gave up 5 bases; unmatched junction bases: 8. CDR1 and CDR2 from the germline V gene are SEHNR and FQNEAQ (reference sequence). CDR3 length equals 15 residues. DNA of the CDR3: TGTGCCAGCAGCCAGGACAGGGCCATCAACAATGAGCAGTTCTTC. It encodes CASSQDRAINNEQFF.

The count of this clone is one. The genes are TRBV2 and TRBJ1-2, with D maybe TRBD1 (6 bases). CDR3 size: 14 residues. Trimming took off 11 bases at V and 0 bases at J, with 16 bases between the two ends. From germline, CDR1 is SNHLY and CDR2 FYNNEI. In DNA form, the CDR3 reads TGTGCCGGAAGAATGACAGGAGCTAACTATGGCTACACCTTC. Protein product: CAGRMTGANYGYTF.

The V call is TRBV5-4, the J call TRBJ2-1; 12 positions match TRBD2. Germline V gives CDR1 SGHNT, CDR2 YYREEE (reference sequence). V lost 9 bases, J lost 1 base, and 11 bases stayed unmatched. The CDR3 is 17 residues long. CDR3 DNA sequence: TGTGCCACCCGTGGACTAGCGGGGTGGGGTTCCTACAATGAGCAGTTCTTC. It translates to CATRGLAGWGSYNEQFF.

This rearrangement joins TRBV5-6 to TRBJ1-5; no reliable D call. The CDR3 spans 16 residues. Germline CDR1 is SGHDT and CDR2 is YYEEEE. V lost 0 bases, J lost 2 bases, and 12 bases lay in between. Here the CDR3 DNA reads TGTGCCAGCAGCTTGGCCTTGGGTACGGGCAATCAGCCCCAGCATTTT. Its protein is CASSLALGTGNQPQHF.

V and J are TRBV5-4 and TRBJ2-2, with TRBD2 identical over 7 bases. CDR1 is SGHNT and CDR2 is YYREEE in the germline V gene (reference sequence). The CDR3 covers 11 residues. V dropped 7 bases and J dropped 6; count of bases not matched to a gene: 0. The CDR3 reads CASAGAGELFF. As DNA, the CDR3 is TGTGCCAGCGCGGGAGCCGGGGAGCTGTTTTTT.